This T cell receptor beta chain originates from a study of blood T cell repertoires in COVID-19. Study information: The origin of the acute and convalescent COVID-19 samples was the United States, Italy and Spain. PBMCs, B-cell-depleted T cells, or T cells provided the cDNA or gDNA that made up the material.

The CDR3 extends over 18 amino acids. The germline V and J ends were trimmed by 6 bases and 2 bases, with 24 bases remaining between them. In germline, CDR1 is MNHEY, CDR2 SMNVEV (reference sequence). Original processing methods: The authors estimated nucleated cell counts from reference gene primer amplification. Clones were sequenced by immunoSEQ multiplex PCR, and TCRdb holds only the in-frame ones, with some missing. That table gives V, J and clone size, and the DNA gave D and trimming. The sample yields about 200,000 clones, under 90% seen once. The sequence derives from a woman between 40 and 55 years old with active or convalescent COVID-19. The chain uses TRBV27 and TRBJ2-3, with D tentatively TRBD2 (5 bases). The sample comprised peripheral blood. The CDR3 is CASSALWVLRRNTDTQYF. The CDR3 DNA reads as TGTGCCAGCAGCGCCTTATGGGTACTTCGGAGGAACACAGATACGCAGTATTTT.